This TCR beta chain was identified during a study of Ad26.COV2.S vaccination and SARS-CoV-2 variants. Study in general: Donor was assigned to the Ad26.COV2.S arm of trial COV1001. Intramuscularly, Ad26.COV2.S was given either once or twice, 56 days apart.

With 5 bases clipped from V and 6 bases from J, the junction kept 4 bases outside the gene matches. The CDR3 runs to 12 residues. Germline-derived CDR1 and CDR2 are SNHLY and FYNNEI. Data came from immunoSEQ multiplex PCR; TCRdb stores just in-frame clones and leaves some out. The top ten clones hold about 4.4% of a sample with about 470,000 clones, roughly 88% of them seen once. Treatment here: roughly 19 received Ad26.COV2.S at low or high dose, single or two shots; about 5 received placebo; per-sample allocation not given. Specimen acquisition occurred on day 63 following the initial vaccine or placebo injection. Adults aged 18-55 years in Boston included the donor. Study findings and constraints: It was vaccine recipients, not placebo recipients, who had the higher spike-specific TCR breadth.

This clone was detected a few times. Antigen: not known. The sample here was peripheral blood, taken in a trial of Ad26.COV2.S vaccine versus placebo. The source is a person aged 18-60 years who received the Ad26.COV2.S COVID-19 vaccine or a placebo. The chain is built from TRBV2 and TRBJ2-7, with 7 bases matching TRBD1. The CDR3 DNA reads TGTGCCAGCAGTAGACAGGGTGGCGAGCAGTACTTC. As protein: CASSRQGGEQYF.